The 18 T cell receptor beta chains reported below all come from one sample, sequenced in a study of memory CD4+ T cells and cytomegalovirus serostatus (dated by TCRdb to between 2018 and 2021). Preparation of the library involved the immunoSEQ multiplex PCR assay. Drawn from immuneACCESS, this table holds only the in-frame rearrangements with V and J called that TCRdb kept. Clones are partly lost; checked studies trace under half to an unresolved V gene and leave the rest unexplained. The table for this sample lists fewer than 40,000 clones; around three quarters of them were counted only once. The ten largest clonotypes hold approximately 5.7% of the sample. A FACSAria II was used to sort memory CD4+ T cells, defined as single viable CD3+CD4+CD8-CD45RO+ cells. What was sequenced was memory CD4+ T cells from blood. The receptors were sampled from an adult in good health and CMV-seropositive.

The rearrangement uses TRBV29-1 and TRBJ2-1; D tentatively reads TRBD1 or TRBD2 (6 bases each). From germline, CDR1 is SQVTM and CDR2 ANQGSEA. The CDR3 contains 13 residues. The V and J ends lost 2 bases and 7 bases respectively, with 12 bases between them. For the CDR3, the DNA is TGCAGCGTTGAAAGGGGGGCGGTAAATGAGCAGTTCTTC. It specifies CSVERGAVNEQFF.

The rearrangement uses TRBV5-1 and TRBJ2-3; D is perhaps TRBD2 (5 bases). The V gene lost 0 bases and the J gene lost 4 bases, with 12 bases spanning the gap. There are 15 residues in the CDR3. The germline gives CDR1 SGHRS, CDR2 YFSETQ. The CDR3 DNA reads TGCGCCAGCAGCTTGGGGGAGAAACGGGCAGATACGCAGTATTTT. Its translation: CASSLGEKRADTQYF.

This chain connects TRBV7-2 to TRBJ2-5; D possibly uses TRBD1 or TRBD2 (5 bases each). Looked up from germline, CDR1 is SGHTA and CDR2 is FQGNSA. The CDR3 totals 17 residues. Between the trimmed V and J ends, which lost 5 bases and 4 bases, there was a span of 23 bases. CDR3 nucleotide sequence: TGTGCCAGCAGCCCCCAGTGGCGGGCCTCTGGGGGAGAGACCCAGTACTTC. Translating gives CASSPQWRASGGETQYF.

The chain's CDR3 is CASSQTGNTEAFF. Here the CDR3 DNA reads TGTGCCAGCAGCCAGACAGGGAACACTGAAGCTTTCTTT. The chain is built from TRBV16 and TRBJ1-1; tentative D call: TRBD1 (6 bases). The CDR3 totals 13 residues. The germline V gene has CDR1 KGHSY and CDR2 FQNENV. V lost 3 bases and J lost 1, with 6 bases in between.

The chain uses TRBV5-4 and TRBJ1-2; weak D call: TRBD1 (6 bases). This CDR3 is 15 amino acids long. Germline values: CDR1 SGHNT, CDR2 YYREEE (reference sequence). V gave up 2 bases and J gave up 8 bases, with 19 bases separating them. The CDR3 DNA sequence: TGTGCCAGCAGCTTCCCATCGGGGGGCGCGGAAGGCTACACCTTC. Translated, it gives CASSFPSGGAEGYTF.

The CDR3 here is CASSRQGADTIYF. Here the CDR3 DNA reads TGTGCCAGCAGCCGACAGGGGGCAGACACCATATATTTT. The chain combines TRBV2 with TRBJ1-3; 10 nucleotides line up with TRBD1. Per the germline V gene, CDR1 is SNHLY and CDR2 is FYNNEI. Germline trimming cut 6 bases from V and 8 bases from J; bases unmatched to any gene: 4. The CDR3 has 13 amino acids.

The J gene is TRBJ2-6, the V gene TRBV2, with 11 bases fitting TRBD2. The germline V gene encodes CDR1 SNHLY and CDR2 FYNNEI. The CDR3 consists of 17 residues. Trimming at V came to 5 bases and at J to 3 bases, leaving 6 bases not matched to a gene. CDR3 nucleotide sequence: TGTGCCAGCAGTCAAACTAGCGGGAGCGGTGGGGCCAACGTCCTGACTTTC. Translated: CASSQTSGSGGANVLTF.

This chain joins TRBV5-5 and TRBJ1-4, with D unclear. CDR1 is SGHKS and CDR2 is YYEKEE in the germline V gene (reference sequence). The germline V and J ends were trimmed by 4 bases and 1 base, with 8 bases remaining between them. The CDR3 is 14 amino acids. In DNA, the CDR3 is TGTGCCAGCAGCAACCCGGGAACTAATGAAAAACTGTTTTTT. This sequence encodes CASSNPGTNEKLFF.

This clone was counted a few times. This sample includes further DNA sequences coding for the same CDR3. For the CDR3, the DNA is TGCAGCGTCCAGGACGGAAACACTGAAGCTTTCTTT. This translates into CSVQDGNTEAFF. This chain uses TRBV29-1 with TRBJ1-1; D uncertain. CDR1 SQVTM and CDR2 ANQGSEA come from the germline V gene. The CDR3 consists of 12 residues. V shed 6 bases and J shed 2 bases, with 10 bases lying between them.

The V call is TRBV6-6, the J call TRBJ2-7, with 7 bases aligning to TRBD1. Germline CDR1 is MNHNY and CDR2 is SVGAGI (reference sequence). Unmatched junction bases numbered 8, after V lost 7 bases and J lost 2 bases. The CDR3 runs to 14 residues. The CDR3 nucleotides are TGTGCCAGCACCATAGAACAGGGGACCTACGAGCAGTACTTC. This encodes CASTIEQGTYEQYF.

The rearrangement uses TRBV6-5 and TRBJ1-5; no firm D call. V dropped 4 bases and J dropped 9 bases, with 16 bases sitting between them. Germline V CDR1 and CDR2: MNHEY, SVGAGI. The CDR3 has 14 residues. The CDR3: CASSSTGVYRPQHF. The CDR3 DNA sequence: TGTGCCAGCAGTTCGACCGGCGTTTATCGGCCCCAGCATTTT.

A word on this clone: A clone one base away is much larger, so this may be a read error. This sequence joins TRBV4-2 and TRBJ2-7, with a possible D match to TRBD2 (5 bases). The length of the CDR3 is 16 residues. V was trimmed by 6 bases and J by 4 bases, leaving 22 bases between them. CDR1 and CDR2 (germline): LGHNA, YNFKEQ. In nucleotides, the CDR3 is TGTGCCAGCAGACCCCAGAGCACGGGGATAGGTTACGAGCAGTACTTC. It encodes CASRPQSTGIGYEQYF.

Here the CDR3 reads CASSQLWASNEQFF. CDR3 coding DNA: TGTGCCAGCAGCCAATTATGGGCTTCCAATGAGCAGTTCTTC. The chain uses TRBV14 and TRBJ2-1, with no clear D. The CDR3 runs to 14 residues. The V end was cut by 2 bases, the J end by 6 bases, with 11 bases between. The germline gives CDR1 SGHDN, CDR2 FVKESK.

This chain uses TRBV7-2 with TRBJ1-3, with a tentative D call TRBD1 (6 bases). This CDR3 has 15 amino acids. CDR1 and CDR2 from the germline V gene are SGHTA and FQGNSA. Deletions cut 1 base from V and 4 bases from J, with 11 bases between. DNA of the CDR3: TGTGCCAGCAGCTTAGAACAGGGATTGGGAAACACCATATATTTT. Its translation: CASSLEQGLGNTIYF.

This rearrangement joins TRBV6-1 to TRBJ1-1, with D uncertain. The CDR3 spans 12 residues. CDR1 MNHNS and CDR2 SASEGT come from the germline V gene. V gave up 2 bases and J gave up 11 bases, with 12 bases separating them. As DNA, the CDR3 is TGTGCCAGCAGTGAATATACCAGGTGGGCTTTCTTT. Translated: CASSEYTRWAFF.

This clone has a single count. The genes are TRBV6-6 and TRBJ2-2; 9 positions match TRBD1. The CDR3 has 15 amino acids. The V segment lost 2 bases and the J segment 5 bases; nucleotides outside the gene matches: 3. The germline gives CDR1 MNHNY, CDR2 SVGAGI (reference sequence). CDR3 loop: CASSYGTGRTGELFF. The CDR3 DNA sequence: TGTGCCAGCAGTTACGGGACAGGGAGGACCGGGGAGCTGTTTTTT.

The rearrangement links TRBV5-6 to TRBJ2-5; 8 positions agree with TRBD1. Germline V gives CDR1 SGHDT, CDR2 YYEEEE. CDR3 size: 19 residues. The J segment lost 5 bases and the V segment lost 1 base, leaving 19 bases of the junction unmatched. The CDR3 coding sequence is TGTGCCAGCAGCTTGTGGAGAGATGACAGGGGAAGGTTTAGGGAGACCCAGTACTTC. This encodes CASSLWRDDRGRFRETQYF.

The count of this clone is one. The chain links TRBV15 to TRBJ1-1, with 9 nucleotides matching TRBD1. CDR1 LNHNV and CDR2 YYDKDF come from the germline V gene (reference sequence). V lost 5 bases to trimming and J lost 7 bases; unmatched junction nucleotides: 8. The CDR3 is 14 residues long. CDR3 in amino acids: CATSGGTGRGEAFF. CDR3 sequence (DNA): TGTGCCACCAGCGGGGGGACAGGGCGGGGTGAAGCTTTCTTT.